This T cell receptor beta chain was observed in a study of memory B cells and T cells in multiple sclerosis. Study-wide results and limits: Shared clonotype counts depended on differing compartment clone-set sizes and were normalized.

Looked up from germline, CDR1 is SGHDT and CDR2 is YYEEEE. CDR3 length: 13 residues. The V gene lost 0 bases and the J gene lost 4 bases, with 7 bases spanning the gap. Profiling relied on immunoSEQ multiplex PCR, and the TCRdb table lists in-frame clones only, not all of them. The data hold approximately 47,000 clones, with almost 85% observed a single time. Stimulus-free culture yielded autoproliferating CFSE-dim and non-proliferating CFSE-high T cells, each sequenced separately. Roughly 4.8x10^7 CFSE-labeled PBMCs were cultured less than 8 days unstimulated, then replicate wells were pooled. The PBMCs received approximately 0.5 uM CFSE and serum-free culture with no added stimuli. On this clone: As yet, its antigen is unknown. In the same sample, other DNA sequences code for this CDR3.

Sequences were obtained from PBMCs from blood kept in culture. V usage is TRBV5-6 and J usage is TRBJ1-1, with D maybe TRBD1 (5 bases). The TCR sequence derives from a human donor with multiple sclerosis. In DNA form, the CDR3 reads TGTGCCAGCAGCTTGGTCAGGGCCACTGAAGCTTTCTTT. It codes for CASSLVRATEAFF.